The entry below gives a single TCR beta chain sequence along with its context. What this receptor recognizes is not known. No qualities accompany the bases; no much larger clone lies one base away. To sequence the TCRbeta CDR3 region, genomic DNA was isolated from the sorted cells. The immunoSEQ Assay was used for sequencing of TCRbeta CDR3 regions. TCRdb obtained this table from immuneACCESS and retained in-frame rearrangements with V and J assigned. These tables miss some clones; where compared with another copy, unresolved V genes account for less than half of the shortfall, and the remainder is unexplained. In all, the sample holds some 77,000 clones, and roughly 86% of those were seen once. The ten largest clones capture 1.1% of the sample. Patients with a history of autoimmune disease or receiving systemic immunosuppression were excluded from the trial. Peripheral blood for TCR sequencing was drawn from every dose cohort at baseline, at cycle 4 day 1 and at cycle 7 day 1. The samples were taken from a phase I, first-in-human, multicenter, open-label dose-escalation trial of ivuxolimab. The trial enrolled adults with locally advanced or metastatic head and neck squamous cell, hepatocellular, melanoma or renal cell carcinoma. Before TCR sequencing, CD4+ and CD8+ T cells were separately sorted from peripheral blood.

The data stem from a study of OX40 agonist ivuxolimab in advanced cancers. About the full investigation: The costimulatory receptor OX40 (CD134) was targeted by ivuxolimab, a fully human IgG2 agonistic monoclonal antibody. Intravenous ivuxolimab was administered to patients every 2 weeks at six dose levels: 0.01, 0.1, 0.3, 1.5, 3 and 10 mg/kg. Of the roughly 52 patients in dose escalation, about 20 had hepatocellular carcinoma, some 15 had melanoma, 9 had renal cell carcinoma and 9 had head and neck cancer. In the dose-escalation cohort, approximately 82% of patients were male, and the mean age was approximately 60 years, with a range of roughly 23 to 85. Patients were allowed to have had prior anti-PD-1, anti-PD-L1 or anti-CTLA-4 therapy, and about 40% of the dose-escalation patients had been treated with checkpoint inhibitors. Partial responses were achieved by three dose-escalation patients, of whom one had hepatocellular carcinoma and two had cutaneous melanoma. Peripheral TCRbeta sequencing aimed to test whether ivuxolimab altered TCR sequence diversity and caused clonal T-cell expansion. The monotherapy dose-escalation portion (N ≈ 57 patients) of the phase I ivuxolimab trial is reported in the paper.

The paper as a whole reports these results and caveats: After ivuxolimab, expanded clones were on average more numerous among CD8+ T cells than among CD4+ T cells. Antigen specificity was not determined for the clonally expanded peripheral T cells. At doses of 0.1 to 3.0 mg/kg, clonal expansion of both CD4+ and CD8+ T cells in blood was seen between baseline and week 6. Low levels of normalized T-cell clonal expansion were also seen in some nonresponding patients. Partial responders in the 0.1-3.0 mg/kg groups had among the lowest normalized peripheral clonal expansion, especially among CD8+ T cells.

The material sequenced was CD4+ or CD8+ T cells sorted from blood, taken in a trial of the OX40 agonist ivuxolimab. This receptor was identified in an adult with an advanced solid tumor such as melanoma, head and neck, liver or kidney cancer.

The DNA is as follows: TGTGCCAGCTCACCTGGCCCCCAGGACACCGGGGAGCTGTTTTTT. This gives the protein CASSPGPQDTGELFF. Recombination connected TRBV18 to TRBJ2-2; the D gene is not confidently resolved. The cysteine opens and the phenylalanine closes a CDR3 of 15 amino acids. Only the CDR3 DNA is retained, 45 bases long and in frame from the first base. The germline V gene yields KGHSH for CDR1 and LQKENI for CDR2. V lost 3 bases and J lost 3 bases; the stretch between them is 11 bases long.